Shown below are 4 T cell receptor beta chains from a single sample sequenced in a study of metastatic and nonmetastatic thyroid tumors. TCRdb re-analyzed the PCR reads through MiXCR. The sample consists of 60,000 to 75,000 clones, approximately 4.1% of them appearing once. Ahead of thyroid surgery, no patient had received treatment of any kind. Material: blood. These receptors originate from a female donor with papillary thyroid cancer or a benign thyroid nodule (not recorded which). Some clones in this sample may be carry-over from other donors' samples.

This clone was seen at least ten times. In DNA form, the CDR3 reads TGTGCCGCGACAGGGGGGGACTATGGCTACACCTTC. Encoded protein: CAATGGDYGYTF. The V gene is TRBV10-3, the J gene TRBJ1-2; 9 nucleotides match TRBD1. CDR3 length: 12 amino acids. Looked up from germline, CDR1 is ENHRY and CDR2 is SYGVKD. The V gene end was trimmed by 11 bases and the J gene end by 3 bases; junction bases not matched to a gene: 4.

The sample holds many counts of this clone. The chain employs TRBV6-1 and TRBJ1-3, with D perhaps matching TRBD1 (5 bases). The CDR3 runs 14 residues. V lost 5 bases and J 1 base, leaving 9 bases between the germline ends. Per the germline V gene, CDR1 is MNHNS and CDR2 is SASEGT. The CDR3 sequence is CASSPRTSGNTIYF. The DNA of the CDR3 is TGTGCCAGCAGTCCCCGGACATCTGGAAACACCATATATTTT.

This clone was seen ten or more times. The CDR3 region has the DNA TGTGCCAGCAGCTTACCTCGGGGAAACGACAGGGCAACCCTTGCAACTAATGAAAAACTGTTTTTT. Its protein is CASSLPRGNDRATLATNEKLFF. The rearrangement links TRBV7-9 to TRBJ1-4, with TRBD1 matching 7 bases. V lost 2 bases and J lost 0; bases outside the gene matches: 21. The CDR3 covers 22 residues. Germline loops: CDR1 SEHNR, CDR2 FQNEAQ (reference sequence). Full variable domain (outside the CDR3, taken from reference TRBV7-9 and TRBJ1-4): DTGVSQNPRHKITKRGQNVTFRCDPISEHNRLYWYRQTLGQGPEFLTYFQNEAQLEKSRLLSDRFSAERPKGSFSTLEIQRTEQGDSAMYLCASSLPRGNDRATLATNEKLFFGSGTQLSVL.

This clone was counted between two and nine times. The CDR3 DNA reads as TGTGCCAGCAGTAGATCCCCGCATAGCACCGGGGAGCTGTTTTTT. This encodes CASSRSPHSTGELFF. The chain recombines TRBV6-2 or TRBV6-3 with TRBJ2-2, with D hard to call. The germline V gene has CDR1 MNHEY and CDR2 SVGEGT. V lost 5 bases to trimming and J lost 4 bases, with 14 bases between them. The CDR3 runs to 15 residues.